One TCR beta chain is described in this entry. Other DNA sequences in this sample translate to the same CDR3. Under the authors' procedure: Estimates of nucleated cell counts were drawn from the amplification of reference gene primers. Data came from immunoSEQ multiplex PCR; TCRdb stores just in-frame clones and leaves some out. For V, J and clone size, that table is used; D and trimming come from the DNA. The sample lists fewer than 130,000 clones, 70% to 90% seen once, with over 2% in the top ten. CDR1 and CDR2 from the germline V gene are SGDLS and YYNGEE. This CDR3 spans 14 amino acids. V gave up 1 base and J gave up 1 base; unmatched junction bases: 0. The sample originates from a study of blood T cell repertoires in COVID-19. The overall study: The origin of the acute and convalescent COVID-19 samples was the United States, Italy and Spain.

This clonotype was sampled from a human donor in a cohort sampled during active COVID-19. Material: peripheral blood. The chain uses TRBV9 and TRBJ1-2, with 8 nucleotides matching TRBD1. The CDR3 DNA is TGTGCCAGCAGCGTAACAGGGGGTAACTATGGCTACACCTTC. Translating it yields CASSVTGGNYGYTF.